Listed below are T cell receptor beta chains from one sample, sequenced in a study of cytomegalovirus exposure and HLA in healthy donors. Using immunoSEQ multiplex PCR, the repertoire was profiled, and TCRdb retains in-frame clones only, with some absent. Among 200,000 to 250,000 clones listed, around 73% were seen once. Sequenced: PBMCs. These receptor sequences come from a male donor in good health and CMV-seronegative. CDR3s include the opening cysteine and the closing phenylalanine or tryptophan. The D gene is left open where the match is weak. Size is omitted from some rows. Given values are once, few, many or a class for expanded clones.

cdr3_length	d_call	j_call	clone_size	v_call	cdr3_nt	cdr3_aa
13	NA	TRBJ1-1	once	TRBV28	TGTGCCAGCAGTTTAGGGGGGTACGCTGAAGCTTTCTTT	CASSLGGYAEAFF
19	TRBD2	TRBJ2-3	NA	TRBV9	TGTGCCACAATGGAGGGACTAGCGGGGGAACCCTCCAGCACAGATACGCAGTATTTT	CATMEGLAGEPSSTDTQYF
12	TRBD2	TRBJ2-3	NA	TRBV29-1	TGCAGCGCCAGCCGGGAGGTGGATACGCAGTATTTT	CSASREVDTQYF
15	TRBD2	TRBJ2-7	NA	TRBV7-8	TGTGCCAGCAGTTCAGGACTAGCGGGGACCTACGAGCAGTACTTC	CASSSGLAGTYEQYF
15	NA	TRBJ1-2	NA	TRBV5-5	TGTGCCAGCAGCTTGGTGGGCAGGGGTGACTATGGCTACACCTTC	CASSLVGRGDYGYTF
15	TRBD1	TRBJ1-2	NA	TRBV30	TGTGCCTGGAGCTGGACAGGGAGAATCGGCTATGGCTACACCTTC	CAWSWTGRIGYGYTF
15	NA	TRBJ2-1	NA	TRBV5-1	TGCGCCAGCAGCTCGTTCCGGGTCGAAAGGGGGGAGCAGTTCTTC	CASSSFRVERGEQFF
15	NA	TRBJ2-3	NA	TRBV5-1	TGCGCCAGCAGCTTCGAAGCTACCAGCACAGATACGCAGTATTTT	CASSFEATSTDTQYF
13	NA	TRBJ1-1	NA	TRBV19	TGTGCCAGTAGTTTCACGGCAGGGCCTGAAGCTTTCTTT	CASSFTAGPEAFF
14	TRBD2	TRBJ2-3	NA	TRBV11-2	TGTGCCAGCAGCTTGAAGCGGGAGCCAGATACGCAGTATTTT	CASSLKREPDTQYF
15	NA	TRBJ2-2	NA	TRBV28	TGTGCCAGCAGTCCACCCGGACAGAACACCGGGGAGCTGTTTTTT	CASSPPGQNTGELFF
14	NA	TRBJ2-7	NA	TRBV27	TGTGCCAGCAGTTTTTCTGGGCTCAAGTACGAGCAGTACTTC	CASSFSGLKYEQYF
16	TRBD1	TRBJ1-3	NA	TRBV7-8	TGTGCCAGCAGCTTCGCTAACAGGGGTGCCGGAAACACCATATATTTT	CASSFANRGAGNTIYF
14	NA	TRBJ1-5	once	TRBV28	TGTGCCAGCAGTGCCGGGGGGGGGAATCAGCCCCAGCATTTT	CASSAGGGNQPQHF
15	TRBD2	TRBJ2-7	NA	TRBV2	TGTGCCAGCGGGCTCAGCCTAGCGGGAGTCGACGAGCAGTACTTC	CASGLSLAGVDEQYF
13	NA	TRBJ1-1	NA	TRBV28	TGTGCCAGCATAACGCCTATGGACACTGAAGCTTTCTTT	CASITPMDTEAFF
16	NA	TRBJ1-5	NA	TRBV21-1	TGTGCCAGCAGCAGTCACCAGGGGTATAGCAATCAGCCCCAGCATTTT	CASSSHQGYSNQPQHF
13	NA	TRBJ2-7	few	TRBV10-1	TGCGCCAGCAGTGAGCGGTTAGCTGAGCAGCAGTACTTC	CASSERLAEQQYF
15	TRBD1	TRBJ1-1	NA	TRBV28	TGTGCCAGCAGTTCCCTCACAGGGGGCGCCCGGGAAGCTTTCTTT	CASSSLTGGAREAFF
13	TRBD1	TRBJ1-5	NA	TRBV6-5	TGTGCCAGCTCAAGACAGGGCGATCAGCCCCAGCATTTT	CASSRQGDQPQHF
14	NA	TRBJ1-1	few	TRBV30	TGTGCCTGGAGTGTAAGGGGCCGGAACACTGAAGCTTTCTTT	CAWSVRGRNTEAFF
16	NA	TRBJ2-2	NA	TRBV11-2	TGTGCCAGCAGCTTAGCTGGCGGACTCAGCACCGGGGAGCTGTTTTTT	CASSLAGGLSTGELFF
15	TRBD2	TRBJ2-7	NA	TRBV18	TGTGCCAGCTCAGAAGGACTAGCGGACCTCTACGAGCAGTACTTC	CASSEGLADLYEQYF
14	TRBD2	TRBJ2-2	NA	TRBV29-1	TGCAGCGTCCCAGCGGGGTCTAACACCGGGGAGCTGTTTTTT	CSVPAGSNTGELFF
15	NA	TRBJ2-7	NA	TRBV19	TGTGCCAGTAGTCGGGGGTACCAAAGCTCCTACGAGCAGTACTTC	CASSRGYQSSYEQYF
14	TRBD1	TRBJ2-1	NA	TRBV6-1	TGTGCCAGCAGCTGGACAGGGGTCTACAATGAGCAGTTCTTC	CASSWTGVYNEQFF
16	TRBD2	TRBJ2-2	NA	TRBV7-9	TGTGCCAGCAGCTTATACCCTAGCGGGAGGGCCGGGGAGCTGTTTTTT	CASSLYPSGRAGELFF
15	TRBD2	TRBJ2-3	NA	TRBV5-4	TGTGCCAGCAGCTCCACTAGCGGATTCACAGATACGCAGTATTTT	CASSSTSGFTDTQYF
14	NA	TRBJ1-5	NA	TRBV19	TGTGCCAGTAGTCACGTCGCGGGCAATCAGCCCCAGCATTTT	CASSHVAGNQPQHF
12	NA	TRBJ2-7	NA	TRBV2	TGTGCCAGCGTCGGTACGGGATACGAGCAGTACTTC	CASVGTGYEQYF
15	NA	TRBJ2-2	NA	TRBV11-2	TGTGCCAGCAGCTTATGGGACACTCACACCGGGGAGCTGTTTTTT	CASSLWDTHTGELFF
16	TRBD2	TRBJ2-7	NA	TRBV28	TGTGCCAGCAGTGAGGAAGCGGGAGGTGCTCTCTACGAGCAGTACTTC	CASSEEAGGALYEQYF
12	TRBD2	TRBJ2-1	NA	TRBV19	TGTGCCAGTAGCGGGGGGTTCCATGAGCAGTTCTTC	CASSGGFHEQFF
14	TRBD1	TRBJ1-1	once	TRBV19	TGTGCCAGTAGCGGGACAGGGGGCCACACTGAAGCTTTCTTT	CASSGTGGHTEAFF
14	TRBD2	TRBJ2-7	once	TRBV6-5	TGTGCCAGCAGGGTAGCGGGAGTGAGCTACGAGCAGTACTTC	CASRVAGVSYEQYF
16	NA	TRBJ1-3	NA	TRBV7-2	TGTGCCAGCAGCTTAGCGTCCGGGGGGACTGGAAACACCATATATTTT	CASSLASGGTGNTIYF
15	TRBD1	TRBJ1-2	NA	TRBV29-1	TGCAGCGTCCCGGGACAGCCCGAACACGCCCGTGGCTACACCTTC	CSVPGQPEHARGYTF
14	NA	TRBJ2-7	NA	TRBV28	TGTGCCAGCAGTTTGCTAGGAGGCTCCTACGAGCAGTACTTC	CASSLLGGSYEQYF
17	TRBD2	TRBJ2-1	NA	TRBV5-8	TGTGCCAGCAGCTTGGAACTAGCGGGAAGGGGGCACAATGAGCAGTTCTTC	CASSLELAGRGHNEQFF
15	TRBD1	TRBJ2-2	few	TRBV7-8	TGTGCCAGCAGCTTGGACAGGGGGGGCACCGGGGAGCTGTTTTTT	CASSLDRGGTGELFF
16	NA	TRBJ1-4	once	TRBV6-5	TGTGCCAGCAGTTACTCGGCTCCGGGGACAAATGAAAAACTGTTTTTT	CASSYSAPGTNEKLFF
13	NA	TRBJ1-3	once	TRBV30	TGTGCCTGTTGGGGCCAGTCTGGAAACACCATATATTTT	CACWGQSGNTIYF
15	NA	TRBJ2-5	once	TRBV7-9	TGTGCCAGCAGCCACCCAGCGGACGTACAAGAGACCCAGTACTTC	CASSHPADVQETQYF
15	TRBD2	TRBJ2-1	few	TRBV4-2	TGTGCCAGCAGCCATGATTATAGCGGGAGATTCGAGCAGTTCTTC	CASSHDYSGRFEQFF
16	TRBD2	TRBJ2-1	NA	TRBV6-5	TGTGCCAGCAGTTATTCGATGGGCCTAGCGGACAATGAGCAGTTCTTC	CASSYSMGLADNEQFF
14	NA	TRBJ2-7	NA	TRBV6-5	TGTGCCAGCAGTGTCACAGGATTAGGCTACGAGCAGTACTTC	CASSVTGLGYEQYF
16	TRBD2	TRBJ2-7	NA	TRBV5-1	TGCGCCAGCAGCTTGGCCGCTAGCGGGAGCTCCTACGAGCAGTACTTC	CASSLAASGSSYEQYF
13	NA	TRBJ2-7	NA	TRBV25-1	TGTGCCAGCAGTGAAATTGGGGCCTACGAGCAGTACTTC	CASSEIGAYEQYF
14	NA	TRBJ2-3	once	TRBV9	TGTGCCAGCAGCGTCTCTAGCGGCACAGATACGCAGTATTTT	CASSVSSGTDTQYF
15	NA	TRBJ2-1	NA	TRBV25-1	TGTGCCAGCAGTGACCTCCTCATGGGACTGAATGAGCAGTTCTTC	CASSDLLMGLNEQFF
14	TRBD1	TRBJ2-4	NA	TRBV2	TGTGCCAGCAGACCGGGACAGGGGAAAAACATTCAGTACTTC	CASRPGQGKNIQYF
18	TRBD2	TRBJ2-1	NA	TRBV5-1	TGCGCCAGCAGCTTTCGACTAGCGGGAGGACCCAGGAGCAATGAGCAGTTCTTC	CASSFRLAGGPRSNEQFF
12	NA	TRBJ1-2	NA	TRBV7-8	TGTGCCAGCAGCCCGGACTGGGATGGCTACACCTTC	CASSPDWDGYTF
12	NA	TRBJ1-3	NA	TRBV29-1	TGCAGCGTTGAGGGCAATGGAAACACCATATATTTT	CSVEGNGNTIYF
14	TRBD1	TRBJ1-1	few	TRBV7-6	TGTGCCAGCAGACCAAACAGGGGGAACACTGAAGCTTTCTTT	CASRPNRGNTEAFF
16	NA	TRBJ1-5	NA	TRBV15	TGTGCCACCAGCAGAGATTCTACGGTTAGCAATCAGCCCCAGCATTTT	CATSRDSTVSNQPQHF
17	NA	TRBJ2-7	NA	TRBV19	TGTGCCAGTAGTATAGCCTCGACCTTTGGGAGCGGGTACGAGCAGTACTTC	CASSIASTFGSGYEQYF